The clone carrying this TCR beta chain was counted a few times. What it binds is not known. Template switching added a universal primer binding site, and final cDNA carried unique molecular identifiers. Each CDR3 protein gets one entry after TCRdb re-called the 5' RACE reads with MiXCR. The sample lists more than 1.5 million distinct CDR3 sequences, under 35% occurring once. The data belong to a study of identical twins. Regarding the study as a whole: In beta out-of-frame sequences, the excess sharing between twins was weaker. Insertions were reduced in abundant cord blood beta clonotypes but not in memory repertoires. Out-of-frame alpha sequences common to twins were enriched for low generation probability.

V was trimmed by 1 base and J by 3 bases, leaving 7 bases between them. The CDR3 is made up of 13 amino acids. Germline-derived CDR1 and CDR2 are SGHVS and FNYEAQ. The clonotype comes from a newborn girl in good health. The V gene is TRBV7-6, the J gene TRBJ2-7; the D call may be TRBD1 or TRBD2 (5 bases each). The sequencing input was cord blood. The CDR3 bases are TGTGCCAGCAGCTTAGGGGACCTCTACGAGCAGTACTTC. Translating it yields CASSLGDLYEQYF.